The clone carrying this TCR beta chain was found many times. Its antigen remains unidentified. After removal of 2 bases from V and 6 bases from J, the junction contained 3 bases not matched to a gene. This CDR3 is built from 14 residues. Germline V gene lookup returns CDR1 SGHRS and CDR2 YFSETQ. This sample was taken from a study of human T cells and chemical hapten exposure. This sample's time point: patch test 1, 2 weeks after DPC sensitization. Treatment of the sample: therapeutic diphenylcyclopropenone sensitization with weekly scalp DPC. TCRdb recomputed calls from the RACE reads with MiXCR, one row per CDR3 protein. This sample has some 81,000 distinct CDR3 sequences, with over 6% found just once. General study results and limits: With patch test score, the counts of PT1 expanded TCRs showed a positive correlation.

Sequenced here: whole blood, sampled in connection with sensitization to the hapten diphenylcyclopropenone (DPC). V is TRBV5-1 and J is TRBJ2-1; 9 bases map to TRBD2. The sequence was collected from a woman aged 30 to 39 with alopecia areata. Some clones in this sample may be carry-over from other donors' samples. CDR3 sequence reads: CASSFLGLANEQFF. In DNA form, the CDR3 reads TGCGCCAGCAGCTTCCTGGGACTAGCCAATGAGCAGTTCTTC.